The 27 T cell receptor beta chains given below trace back to one sample, sequenced in a study of cytomegalovirus exposure and HLA in healthy donors. It was with 60 Vbeta and 13 Jbeta primers that the PCR ran. The method was immunoSEQ multiplex PCR; TCRdb's version includes in-frame clones alone and lacks a portion of them. The data hold roughly 97,000 clones, with approximately 76% observed a single time. Sequencing was done on a sample of PBMCs. These receptors came from a woman between 18 and 30 years old in good health and CMV-seropositive.

V and J are TRBV2 and TRBJ1-1, with D unresolved. CDR1 and CDR2 from the germline V gene are SNHLY and FYNNEI. Trimming cost V 8 bases and J 6 bases, with 16 bases left between them. The CDR3 has 13 residues. CDR3 nucleotides: TGTGCCAGCTACTCTGCCGGGAAGGCTGAAGCTTTCTTT. Translation gives CASYSAGKAEAFF.

The chain recombines TRBV14 with TRBJ2-3; no clear D gene. There are 11 residues in the CDR3. V was pared by 4 bases and J by 5 bases, with 4 bases between. Per the germline V gene, CDR1 is SGHDN and CDR2 is FVKESK. This CDR3 reads CASSLIDTQYF. The CDR3 nucleotides are TGTGCCAGCAGCCTAATAGATACGCAGTATTTT.

The rearrangement links TRBV14 to TRBJ2-7, with D tentatively TRBD2 (5 bases). There are 14 residues in the CDR3. Trimming left V 1 base short and J 6 bases short, with 13 bases between. Germline CDR1 SGHDN, CDR2 FVKESK. CDR3 sequence (DNA): TGTGCCAGCAGCCAAGCCGGGGTAAGGCCCGAGCAGTACTTC. Residues: CASSQAGVRPEQYF.

V and J are TRBV5-1 and TRBJ2-7, with TRBD2 matching over 7 bases. From germline, CDR1 is SGHRS and CDR2 YFSETQ. V trimming: 2 bases; J trimming: 6 bases; junction bases outside the gene matches: 11. This CDR3 contains 15 residues. The chain's CDR3 is CASSLKGLGRFEQYF. As DNA, the CDR3 is TGCGCCAGCAGCTTAAAAGGACTAGGACGTTTCGAGCAGTACTTC.

The chain joins TRBV6-1 to TRBJ2-7; TRBD1 might be the D (5 bases). Trimming took 3 bases from V and 0 from J, leaving 12 bases between them. Germline values: CDR1 MNHNS, CDR2 SASEGT. There are 15 residues in the CDR3. The CDR3 reads CASSDPTVFSYEQYF. The CDR3, as DNA: TGTGCCAGCAGTGACCCGACAGTTTTCTCCTACGAGCAGTACTTC.

V gene TRBV7-3 combines with J gene TRBJ2-3; perhaps TRBD2 as D (7 bases). V shed 2 bases and J shed 0 bases, with 18 bases lying between them. CDR1 SGHTA and CDR2 FQGTGA come from the germline V gene. The CDR3 runs 18 residues. The CDR3 nucleotides are TGTGCCAGCAGCTTACGAGGGGGAGGGTATTCTAGCACAGATACGCAGTATTTT. Translation gives CASSLRGGGYSSTDTQYF. Using reference TRBV7-3 and TRBJ2-3 for the parts outside the CDR3, the full variable domain is GAGVSQTPSNKVTEKGKYVELRCDPISGHTALYWYRQSLGQGPEFLIYFQGTGAADDSGLPNDRFFAVRPEGSVSTLKIQRTERGDSAVYLCASSLRGGGYSSTDTQYFGPGTRLTVL.

The chain joins TRBV6-6 to TRBJ1-4; 7 nucleotides match TRBD1. V was pared by 5 bases and J by 8 bases, with 11 bases of the junction left unmatched. Germline V gene sequence: CDR1 MNHNY, CDR2 SVGAGI (reference sequence). This CDR3 has 15 amino acids. The CDR3 spells CASSTQTGFGEKLFF. In nucleotides, the CDR3 is TGTGCCAGCAGTACACAGACAGGGTTCGGGGAAAAACTGTTTTTT.

The chain is built from TRBV10-3 and TRBJ2-1; 11 bases fit TRBD2. J was trimmed by 6 bases and V by 5 bases; bases with no gene match: 9. From germline, CDR1 is ENHRY and CDR2 SYGVKD. CDR3 size: 16 residues. Written as DNA, the CDR3 is TGTGCCATCAGTTCAGAAACCGGGACTAGCGGCAATGAGCAGTTCTTC. As protein: CAISSETGTSGNEQFF.

This clone was seen ten or more times. The V call is TRBV15, the J call TRBJ2-5; D possibly corresponds to TRBD2 (6 bases). The CDR3 is 12 residues long. Germline V CDR1 and CDR2: LNHNV, YYDKDF (reference sequence). V lost 10 bases and J 2 bases, leaving 11 bases between the germline ends. CDR3 amino acids: CAIPGGQETQYF. The CDR3 DNA reads TGTGCCATCCCTGGGGGGCAAGAGACCCAGTACTTC. Based on the CDR3 plus reference TRBV15 and TRBJ2-5, the full variable domain is DAMVIQNPRYQVTQFGKPVTLSCSQTLNHNVMYWYQQKSSQAPKLLFHYYDKDFNNEADTPDNFQSRRPNTSFCFLDIRSPGLGDTAMYLCAIPGGQETQYFGPGTRLLVL.

The genes are TRBV29-1 and TRBJ2-5; TRBD1 matches at 8 bases. The CDR3 is 14 amino acids. Germline values: CDR1 SQVTM, CDR2 ANQGSEA. V shed 4 bases and J 2 bases; nucleotides not matched to a gene: 6. The CDR3 DNA is TGCAGCGTTGCGACCGGGACAGGTCAAGAGACCCAGTACTTC. Protein product: CSVATGTGQETQYF.

The genes are TRBV27 and TRBJ1-1; 9 positions match TRBD1. The germline V gene has CDR1 MNHEY and CDR2 SMNVEV (reference sequence). The length of the CDR3 is 13 residues. V lost 6 bases and J lost 10; bases outside the gene matches: 9. CDR3 in amino acids: CASRGTGLIGAFF. CDR3 sequence (DNA): TGTGCCAGCAGAGGGACAGGGCTGATCGGAGCTTTCTTT.

This sequence joins TRBV2 and TRBJ1-6; D unresolved. Germline V gene sequence: CDR1 SNHLY, CDR2 FYNNEI. V was trimmed by 3 bases and J by 7 bases, leaving 4 bases between them. The CDR3 covers 12 residues. CDR3 DNA sequence: TGTGCCAGCAGTGACAGAAATTCACCCCTCCACTTT. Translation gives CASSDRNSPLHF.

The J gene is TRBJ1-5, the V gene TRBV28; 8 nucleotides match TRBD1. There are 14 residues in the CDR3. V shed 6 bases and J 5 bases; nucleotides not matched to a gene: 6. Germline V CDR1 and CDR2: MDHEN, SYDVKM. CDR3 DNA sequence: TGTGCCAGCAGGCCCGACAGGGGCTATCAGCCCCAGCATTTT. Residues: CASRPDRGYQPQHF.

This clone was detected ten times or more. The gene calls are TRBV19 and TRBJ2-6, with 8 bases fitting TRBD1. Germline V gene sequence: CDR1 LNHDA, CDR2 SQIVND (reference sequence). J lost 2 bases, V lost 7 bases, and 4 bases had no gene match. The CDR3 covers 15 residues. The CDR3 bases are TGTGCCAGTACTACGGGACAGGCTGGGGCCAACGTCCTGACTTTC. The encoded protein is CASTTGQAGANVLTF.

This clone was found once. V and J are TRBV6-1 and TRBJ1-2; TRBD1 agrees at 9 bases. Germline V lookup: CDR1 MNHNS, CDR2 SASEGT. V lost 2 bases, J lost 1 base, and 8 bases stayed unmatched. The CDR3 extends over 17 amino acids. CDR3 sequence reads: CASSETLWTGVNYGYTF. The CDR3 DNA follows: TGTGCCAGCAGTGAAACCCTTTGGACAGGGGTTAACTATGGCTACACCTTC.

The chain joins TRBV18 to TRBJ2-2; 10 bases match TRBD2. The CDR3 is made up of 19 amino acids. Germline loops: CDR1 KGHSH, CDR2 LQKENI. V was clipped by 4 bases and J by 5 bases; unmatched bases: 16. The DNA of the CDR3 is TGTGCCAGCTCACAGAACATTGTGGGGACTAGCGCTGGAACCGGGGAGCTGTTTTTT. Its protein product is CASSQNIVGTSAGTGELFF.

This clone has just one count. V gene TRBV6-1 combines with J gene TRBJ2-7; no definite D call. The V gene lost 6 bases and the J gene lost 2 bases, with 14 bases spanning the gap. The CDR3 spans 14 residues. Per the germline V gene, CDR1 is MNHNS and CDR2 is SASEGT. CDR3 nucleotides: TGTGCCAGCAGCTTTAAACTATCCCCCTACGAGCAGTACTTC. As protein: CASSFKLSPYEQYF.

V gene TRBV12-5 combines with J gene TRBJ2-7, with a weak D call TRBD1 (5 bases). Deletions cut 5 bases from V and 0 bases from J, with 8 bases between. Germline V CDR1 and CDR2: LGHNT, FRNRAP. The CDR3 is 13 amino acids. The CDR3 loop is CASGQGSSYEQYF. CDR3 in DNA: TGTGCTAGTGGTCAGGGTTCCTCCTACGAGCAGTACTTC.

This rearrangement joins TRBV10-3 to TRBJ1-2; D not resolved. Germline loops: CDR1 ENHRY, CDR2 SYGVKD. The CDR3 has 11 amino acids. With 5 bases removed from V and 8 bases from J, the gap between germline ends came to 9 bases. The CDR3 sequence: CAISSLGGYTF. CDR3 coding DNA: TGTGCCATCAGTTCCCTGGGCGGCTACACCTTC.

The chain combines TRBV30 with TRBJ2-7; D unresolved. CDR3 length equals 13 residues. V was cut by 3 bases and J by 0 bases, with 9 bases left in between. Per the germline V gene, CDR1 is GTSNPN and CDR2 is SVGIG (reference sequence). CDR3 residues: CAWRPGVSYEQYF. CDR3 sequence (DNA): TGTGCCTGGAGGCCAGGCGTCTCCTACGAGCAGTACTTC.

The rearrangement links TRBV5-4 to TRBJ2-7; D is ambiguous. From germline, CDR1 is SGHNT and CDR2 YYREEE (reference sequence). The V and J ends lost 0 bases and 0 bases respectively, with 10 bases between them. The CDR3 sequence is 15 residues long. The DNA of the CDR3 is TGTGCCAGCAGCTTGGACATATCTAGCTCCTACGAGCAGTACTTC. It specifies CASSLDISSSYEQYF.

V usage is TRBV6-5 and J usage is TRBJ1-2; TRBD1 is a possible D gene (6 bases). CDR1 is MNHEY and CDR2 is SVGAGI in the germline V gene. V lost 8 bases and J 0 bases, leaving 13 bases between the germline ends. There are 14 residues in the CDR3. The CDR3 reads CASLPDSSNYGYTF. The DNA of the CDR3 is TGTGCCAGCTTACCGGACAGCTCTAACTATGGCTACACCTTC.

V usage is TRBV4-1 and J usage is TRBJ2-1; TRBD2 agrees at 8 bases. This CDR3 spans 12 amino acids. The ends lost 4 bases at V and 12 bases at J; junction bases unmatched: 5. Germline lookup yields CDR1 MGHRA and CDR2 YSYEKL. CDR3 DNA sequence: TGCGCCAGCAGCCTAGCGGGATTGGCGCAGTTCTTC. Translated, it gives CASSLAGLAQFF.

The chain links TRBV7-8 to TRBJ2-3, with D possibly TRBD1 on 5 matching bases. The CDR3 is made up of 12 amino acids. The germline V gene encodes CDR1 SGHVS and CDR2 FQNEAQ. V lost 1 base, J lost 7 bases, and 6 bases lay in between. CDR3 DNA: TGTGCCAGCAGCTTAGAGGGGCATACGCAGTATTTT. This translates into CASSLEGHTQYF.

The chain combines TRBV5-1 with TRBJ1-2; TRBD1 might be the D (6 bases). The germline V and J ends were trimmed by 4 bases and 3 bases, with 19 bases remaining between them. Germline CDR1 reads SGHRS; CDR2 reads YFSETQ. This CDR3 has 16 residues. CDR3 region: CASSQPRDAGDYGYTF. The CDR3 nucleotides are TGCGCCAGCAGCCAACCCCGGGACGCAGGGGACTATGGCTACACCTTC.

The chain links TRBV6-1 to TRBJ2-3, with 13 bases aligning to TRBD2. Trimming took 2 bases from V and 5 from J; bases not matched to a gene: 4. The CDR3 spans 16 residues. Germline V gives CDR1 MNHNS, CDR2 SASEGT. The chain's CDR3 is CASSEWRTSGRDTQYF. DNA for the CDR3: TGTGCCAGCAGTGAATGGCGGACTAGCGGGAGAGATACGCAGTATTTT.

The rearrangement joins TRBV2 to TRBJ2-3, with 10 positions matching TRBD2. This CDR3 spans 15 amino acids. Trimming cost V 5 bases and J 6 bases; bases outside gene matches: 8. Looked up from germline, CDR1 is SNHLY and CDR2 is FYNNEI. The CDR3 loop is CASSSGRAGGDTQYF. CDR3 DNA: TGTGCCAGCAGTAGCGGGAGGGCCGGGGGGGATACGCAGTATTTT.